This T cell receptor beta chain came from a study of T-cell reconstitution after alpha-beta-depleted transplantation in children listed by TCRdb under 2016. At the level of the whole study: T-cell immune reconstitution after TCRalphabeta/CD19-depleted allogeneic hematopoietic cell transplantation in children was quantitatively tracked in the study by means of TCR repertoire profiling. Results the study describes overall, beyond this receptor: The high TCRbeta diversity at day 60 in some patients was ascribed to recipient T cells and intrathymic progenitors that had survived conditioning. The apparently early alphabetaT-cell count recovery about two months after transplant was reportedly dependent on only several hundred rapidly expanded clones derived from non-depleted graft cells. Over the following months the frequencies of hyperexpanded clones went down, and after one year T-cell counts and TCRbeta diversity were mostly credited to newly produced T cells.

To prepare the library, PCR was applied. The data were produced on an Illumina HiSeq 2500. TCR library preparation used molecular barcoding, with unique molecular identifiers applied to normalize quantification of the TCRbeta repertoire. The public reads were reanalyzed by TCRdb: fastp trimming at Q25, MiXCR alignment, in-frame beta chains only. Each entry merges the rows of one CDR3 protein and shows their most common DNA and genes. The sample table lists 600,000 to 800,000 distinct CDR3 sequences, around 13% of them with a count of one. The ten largest clones represent 0.79% of the sample. Interpreted using the paper, the treatment or condition label stands for: allogeneic hematopoietic cell transplantation with graft depleted of TCRalphabeta T cells and CD19 B cells. The children who served as transplant recipients had been given grafts of TCRalphabeta/CD19-depleted allogeneic hematopoietic cells.

For this chain, trimming is 4 bases at the V end and 1 base at the J end, and the number of junction bases without a gene match is 10. The CDR3 runs 17 amino acids, cysteine and phenylalanine included. CDR3 DNA only is kept here, 51 bases in frame from base 1. According to the germline V gene, CDR1 reads MGHRA and CDR2 reads YSYEKL. Comments on this clonotype: Its antigen is still unknown. Base qualities are missing; no much larger clone stands one base away.

This clonotype was sampled from a girl under 10 years old with congenital amegakaryocytic thrombocytopenia, due to receive a stem cell transplant. The V gene is TRBV4-1 and the J gene is TRBJ2-7, and TRBD2 aligns with 10 junction nucleotides. Specimen: PBMCs, collected before TCRalphabeta/CD19-depleted stem cell transplant. Read as DNA, the sequence is TGCGCCAGCAGCCCCGAGCGTGGACTAGCGGTATCCTACGAGCAGTACTTC. Translated, this gives CASSPERGLAVSYEQYF.